The 14 T cell receptor beta chains presented below share a single source sample, sequenced in a study of blood T cells in healthy people across ages. Primers used in a second PCR of about 7 to 12 cycles were a sample-barcoded 5' primer and a J-beta primer mix. Using its own MiXCR run on the 5' RACE reads, TCRdb lists one record per CDR3 protein. The repertoire includes roughly 2 million distinct CDR3 sequences, around half of them detected once, and 2.1% sits in the top ten. The sequencing input was blood. The receptors originated from a woman aged 40 to 50 in good health.

The genes are TRBV4-3 and TRBJ2-7; 10 bases match TRBD1. V dropped 0 bases and J dropped 6; count of bases not matched to a gene: 11. Germline assignment: CDR1 LGHNA and CDR2 YSLEER. The CDR3 is 17 amino acids. CDR3 sequence reads: CASSQDAGGTGDVEQYF. CDR3 coding DNA: TGCGCCAGCAGCCAAGATGCGGGTGGGACAGGGGATGTCGAGCAGTACTTC.

A note on this clonotype: One end of the junction varies from germline; a read error may be responsible. The chain couples TRBV20-1 to TRBJ2-2, with 12 bases identical to TRBD2. The germline V gene has CDR1 DFQATT and CDR2 SNEGSKA (reference sequence). The CDR3 is 17 residues long. The CDR3 loop is CSARGLAGEPYTGGLFF. CDR3 coding DNA: TGCAGTGCTAGAGGACTAGCGGGGGAGCCCTACACCGGGGGGCTGTTTTTT.

This clonotype was detected only a few times. V is TRBV9 and J is TRBJ2-1; unclear D gene. With 2 bases removed from V and 2 bases from J, the gap between germline ends came to 14 bases. CDR3 length: 16 residues. In germline, CDR1 is SGDLS, CDR2 YYNGEE. CDR3 amino acids: CASSVHGAGTYNEQFF. As DNA, the CDR3 is TGTGCCAGCAGCGTCCACGGTGCCGGAACCTACAATGAGCAGTTCTTC.

This clonotype came up a few times. This chain links TRBV7-9 with TRBJ2-7, with TRBD2 identical over 11 bases. The CDR3 has 15 residues. J was trimmed by 3 bases and V by 5 bases; bases with no gene match: 6. CDR1 is SEHNR, CDR2 FQNEAQ, per germline (reference sequence). The CDR3 loop reads CASSPGTSGIYEQYF. The CDR3 nucleotides read TGTGCCAGCAGCCCCGGGACTAGCGGAATCTACGAGCAGTACTTC.

A remark on this clonotype: At one of its ends the junction is not consistent with the germline gene, which may arise from a read error. The gene calls are TRBV7-2 and TRBJ1-6; possible D gene TRBD1, 6 bases. The germline CDR1 and CDR2 sequences are SGHTA and FQGNSA. CDR3 length: 20 residues. This CDR3 reads CASSLYALAVRGRGNSPPHF. For the CDR3, the DNA is TGTGCCAGCAGCTTATACGCCTTGGCCGTCAGAGGCAGGGGAAATTCACCCCCCCACTTT.

The chain carries TRBV5-1 and TRBJ2-7; D is unresolved. The CDR3 totals 9 residues. The V gene's germline CDR1 is SGHRS and CDR2 YFSETQ. Trimming shortened V by 7 bases and J by 7 bases, and 6 bases separated the two germline ends. The CDR3 DNA is TGCGCCAGCTCGTGGGAGCAGTACTTC. Protein: CASSWEQYF. Supplemented by reference TRBV5-1 and TRBJ2-7, the full variable domain reads KAGVTQTPRYLIKTRGQQVTLSCSPISGHRSVSWYQQTPGQGLQFLFEYFSETQRNKGNFPGRFSGRQFSNSRSEMNVSTLELGDSALYLCASSWEQYFGPGTRLTVT.

V is TRBV5-1 and J is TRBJ2-7; no clear D. The V gene lost 0 bases and the J gene lost 7 bases, with 17 bases spanning the gap. Germline V CDR1 and CDR2: SGHRS, YFSETQ. The CDR3 spans 15 residues. CDR3 DNA sequence: TGCGCCAGCAGCTTGGAGTCTTACACTAACAATGAGCAGTACTTC. The encoded protein is CASSLESYTNNEQYF.

The J gene is TRBJ1-1, the V gene TRBV28; the match to TRBD1 covers 7 bases. With V trimmed by 9 bases and J by 0 bases, 4 bases remained unmatched. The CDR3 loop spans 13 amino acids. Germline lookup yields CDR1 MDHEN and CDR2 SYDVKM. CDR3 sequence: CASRDSLNTEAFF. CDR3 coding DNA: TGTGCCAGTAGGGACAGCTTGAACACTGAAGCTTTCTTT.

A single count supports this clonotype. This chain joins TRBV6-1 and TRBJ2-7; D tentatively fits TRBD1 or TRBD2 (5 bases each). V was shortened by 0 bases and J by 6 bases, with 12 bases between the two germline ends. CDR1 is MNHNS, CDR2 SASEGT, per germline. This CDR3 spans 14 amino acids. This CDR3 reads CASSEAGAISEQYF. The CDR3 region has the DNA TGTGCCAGCAGTGAAGCCGGGGCAATCAGCGAGCAGTACTTC.

The chain has TRBV3-1 and TRBJ2-7; D unresolved. The last part of the DNA fits TRBJ2-5 better; the J call may be wrong. The CDR3 covers 14 residues. In germline, CDR1 is LGHDT, CDR2 YNNKEL (reference sequence). CDR3 bases: TGTGCCAGCAGCCAAGATTACTCATTGGAGACCCAGTACTTC. Protein product: CASSQDYSLETQYF.

This chain uses TRBV24-1 with TRBJ2-3; TRBD2 matches 9 bases. Losses at the gene ends were 4 bases for V and 5 bases for J; bases not matched to a gene: 9. CDR1 is KGHDR and CDR2 is SFDVKD in the germline V gene. CDR3 length: 16 residues. The chain's CDR3 is CATSDMRRRGGDTQYF. The DNA for the CDR3 is TGTGCCACCAGTGACATGCGTCGGCGGGGGGGAGATACGCAGTATTTT.

J is TRBJ2-1 and V is TRBV27; 9 nucleotides line up with TRBD2. Trimming cost V 3 bases and J 2 bases; bases outside gene matches: 11. Germline V CDR1 and CDR2: MNHEY, SMNVEV (reference sequence). The CDR3 contains 18 residues. CDR3 bases: TGTGCCAGCAGTTTCCGCGGTGCCGTAGCGGGGGCCTACAATGAGCAGTTCTTC. The encoded protein is CASSFRGAVAGAYNEQFF.

This clonotype came up a few times. The rearrangement links TRBV15 to TRBJ2-5; the D gene is possibly TRBD2 (7 bases). Trimming cost V 1 base and J 5 bases, with 14 bases left between them. This CDR3 spans 15 amino acids. The germline CDR1 and CDR2 sequences are LNHNV and YYDKDF (reference sequence). CDR3 in DNA: TGTGCCACCAGCAGAGTTCGGTGGGGGGGCGAGACCCAGTACTTC. Residues: CATSRVRWGGETQYF.

This clonotype was seen a few times. V and J are TRBV4-1 and TRBJ2-7, with D perhaps matching TRBD1 (5 bases). This CDR3 contains 16 residues. The germline CDR1 and CDR2 sequences are MGHRA and YSYEKL. V shed 0 bases and J shed 0 bases, with 12 bases lying between them. The CDR3: CASSQETRVGSYEQYF. In DNA, the CDR3 is TGCGCCAGCAGCCAAGAAACCAGGGTGGGCTCCTACGAGCAGTACTTC.